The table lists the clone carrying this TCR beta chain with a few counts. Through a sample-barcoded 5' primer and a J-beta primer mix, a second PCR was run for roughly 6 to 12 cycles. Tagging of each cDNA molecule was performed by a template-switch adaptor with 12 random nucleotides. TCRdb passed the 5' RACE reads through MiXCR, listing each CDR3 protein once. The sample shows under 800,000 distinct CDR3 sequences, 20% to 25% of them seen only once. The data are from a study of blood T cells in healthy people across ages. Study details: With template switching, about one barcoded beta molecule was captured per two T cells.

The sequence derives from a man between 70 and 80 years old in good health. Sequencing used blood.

This CDR3 reads CASSDPTGTRHEKLFF. The DNA for the CDR3 is TGCGCCAGCAGCGACCCCACGGGGACCCGGCACGAAAAACTGTTTTTT. V gene TRBV5-1 combines with J gene TRBJ1-4; D may be TRBD1 (5 bases). There are 16 residues in the CDR3. The germline V and J ends were trimmed by 4 bases and 8 bases, with 21 bases remaining between them. From germline, CDR1 is SGHRS and CDR2 YFSETQ.